This T cell receptor (beta chain) derives from a study of blood T cell repertoires in COVID-19. Study overall: There were acute and convalescent COVID-19 samples, and they came from the United States, Italy and Spain. T cells, B-cell-depleted T cells, or PBMCs provided the cDNA or gDNA that served as material.

Trimming pared 5 bases from V and 2 bases from J, leaving 21 bases between. Germline lookup yields CDR1 MDHEN and CDR2 SYDVKM. The CDR3 contains 17 residues. Per the original methods: How many nucleated cells were present was estimated from reference gene primer amplification. Sequenced by immunoSEQ multiplex PCR; TCRdb stores in-frame clones only, minus some. That table furnishes V, J and clone size, whereas the DNA furnished D and trimming. The sample lists about 74,000 clones; roughly 91% were seen once. V is TRBV28 and J is TRBJ1-2; D perhaps matches TRBD1 (6 bases). The sample was peripheral blood. The sequence was obtained from a woman aged 45-65 years in a cohort sampled during active COVID-19. The CDR3 nucleotides read TGTGCCAGCAGTCTCGAACAGGGTAGTGTAGGAAACTATGGCTACACCTTC. Residues: CASSLEQGSVGNYGYTF.